What follows are 16 T cell receptor beta chains derived from one specimen sequenced in a study of blood T cell repertoires in COVID-19. The assay was immunoSEQ multiplex PCR, and TCRdb's table has in-frame clones only and misses some. The sample has about 58,000 clones, 80% to 90% seen once. The source material was peripheral blood. Receptors originate from a woman aged 70-85 years with active COVID-19.

The chain is built from TRBV14 and TRBJ2-7, with 10 bases that match TRBD1. The ends lost 0 bases at V and 12 bases at J; junction bases unmatched: 11. Germline CDR1 and CDR2: SGHDN and FVKESK. The CDR3 is 15 amino acids. The CDR3 coding sequence is TGTGCCAGCAGCCAAGACACTGACAGGGGGCTGGGGTGGTACTTC. It codes for CASSQDTDRGLGWYF.

This chain connects TRBV18 to TRBJ2-6; 9 nucleotides agree with TRBD1. CDR3 length: 17 amino acids. Trimming took 5 bases from V and 4 from J; bases not matched to a gene: 9. The germline gives CDR1 KGHSH, CDR2 LQKENI. In DNA, the CDR3 is TGTGCCAGCTCATCATTACAGGGGGCGACGGGGGCCAACGTCCTGACTTTC. This gives the protein CASSSLQGATGANVLTF. The variable domain in full, completed from reference TRBV18 and TRBJ2-6, reads NAGVMQNPRHLVRRRGQEARLRCSPMKGHSHVYWYRQLPEEGLKFMVYLQKENIIDESGMPKERFSAEFPKEGPSILRIQQVVRGDSAAYFCASSSLQGATGANVLTFGAGSRLTVL.

The chain recombines TRBV6-2 or TRBV6-3 with TRBJ2-5; no reliable D call. Germline V CDR1 and CDR2: MNHEY, SVGEGT. The CDR3 has 15 amino acids. V was trimmed by 2 bases and J by 1 base, leaving 11 bases between them. CDR3 in amino acids: CASSYIAHSQETQYF. The CDR3 DNA sequence: TGTGCCAGCAGTTACATAGCACACTCCCAAGAGACCCAGTACTTC.

The V call is TRBV28, the J call TRBJ1-1; 9 bases map to TRBD1. Germline CDR1 MDHEN, CDR2 SYDVKM. Trimming cost V 3 bases and J 5 bases; bases outside gene matches: 7. The CDR3 length is 15 residues. CDR3 region: CASSLDTGGRTEAFF. The CDR3 DNA follows: TGTGCCAGCAGTTTGGACACAGGGGGCCGGACTGAAGCTTTCTTT.

The gene calls are TRBV29-1 and TRBJ2-2; tentatively, D is TRBD1 (5 bases). V shed 5 bases and J shed 0 bases, with 10 bases lying between them. This CDR3 comprises 14 residues. The germline V gene has CDR1 SQVTM and CDR2 ANQGSEA. The CDR3 sequence is CSVRRTPNTGELFF. The CDR3 bases are TGCAGCGTTCGAAGGACACCGAACACCGGGGAGCTGTTTTTT.

This clone was found a few times. The J gene is TRBJ2-7, the V gene TRBV10-2; D ambiguous. The V gene lost 1 base and the J gene lost 6 bases, with 10 bases spanning the gap. There are 13 residues in the CDR3. The germline gives CDR1 WSHSY, CDR2 SAAADI. The CDR3 DNA follows: TGCGCCAGCAGTGAGTGGTTACTGCGCGAGCAGTACTTC. It codes for CASSEWLLREQYF.

The chain has TRBV7-3 and TRBJ2-2; a weak D match, TRBD2 (6 bases). This CDR3 spans 16 amino acids. Between the trimmed V and J ends, which lost 1 base and 5 bases, there was a span of 14 bases. The germline gives CDR1 SGHTA, CDR2 FQGTGA. CDR3: CASSLNPGAGTGELFF. The CDR3 DNA sequence: TGTGCCAGCAGCTTAAATCCGGGAGCAGGGACCGGGGAGCTGTTTTTT.

Here the CDR3 reads CASSLGDRVILEQYF. The CDR3 nucleotides are TGCGCCAGCAGCTTAGGAGACAGGGTGATTCTCGAGCAGTACTTC. This chain links TRBV5-1 with TRBJ2-7; TRBD1 aligns across 7 bases. The CDR3 runs to 15 residues. The J segment lost 6 bases and the V segment lost 2 bases, leaving 11 bases of the junction unmatched. Germline V gene lookup returns CDR1 SGHRS and CDR2 YFSETQ.

J is TRBJ2-5 and V is TRBV9, with 8 bases matching TRBD2. The CDR3 loop spans 17 amino acids. The germline V gene has CDR1 SGDLS and CDR2 YYNGEE. The J segment lost 5 bases and the V segment lost 0 bases, leaving 12 bases of the junction unmatched. CDR3: CASSVGTSLSRGETQYF. CDR3 DNA sequence: TGTGCCAGCAGCGTAGGGACTAGCCTTTCACGGGGGGAGACCCAGTACTTC.

The chain uses TRBV5-4 and TRBJ2-2, with 9 nucleotides matching TRBD1. Looked up from germline, CDR1 is SGHNT and CDR2 is YYREEE (reference sequence). V lost 4 bases to trimming and J lost 4 bases; unmatched junction nucleotides: 11. The CDR3 runs 17 residues. CDR3 loop: CASSQSRDRATTGELFF. The DNA of the CDR3 is TGTGCCAGCAGCCAAAGCCGGGACAGGGCAACCACCGGGGAGCTGTTTTTT.

A few counts support this clone. V is TRBV2 and J is TRBJ2-7; TRBD1 matches 8 bases. V shed 6 bases, J shed 7 bases, and the junction held 14 bases outside the gene matches. Germline values: CDR1 SNHLY, CDR2 FYNNEI. The length of the CDR3 is 15 residues. CDR3 sequence: CASRGQGRAVGEQYF. DNA of the CDR3: TGTGCCAGCAGAGGACAGGGAAGGGCGGTTGGGGAGCAGTACTTC. The full variable domain, in which reference TRBV2 and TRBJ2-7 provide the parts outside the CDR3, is EPEVTQTPSHQVTQMGQEVILRCVPISNHLYFYWYRQILGQKVEFLVSFYNNEISEKSEIFDDQFSVERPDGSNFTLKIRSTKLEDSAMYFCASRGQGRAVGEQYFGPGTRLTVT.

This chain connects TRBV7-3 to TRBJ1-1; TRBD1 is a possible D gene (5 bases). V was pared by 1 base and J by 3 bases, with 9 bases between. Germline CDR1 reads SGHTA; CDR2 reads FQGTGA. The CDR3 is 14 residues long. The CDR3 bases are TGTGCCAGCAGCTTAAACAGGCAGGACACTGAAGCTTTCTTT. Protein product: CASSLNRQDTEAFF.

This chain joins TRBV7-2 and TRBJ2-2, with 8 bases that match TRBD1. Germline V gene data show CDR1 as SGHTA and CDR2 as FQGNSA. This CDR3 region has 16 residues. The V segment lost 0 bases and the J segment 7 bases; nucleotides outside the gene matches: 7. The CDR3 region is CASSLAPRGQDGELFF. CDR3 nucleotide sequence: TGTGCCAGCAGCTTAGCGCCCAGGGGGCAGGACGGGGAGCTGTTTTTT.

The chain combines TRBV28 with TRBJ2-3; D might be TRBD1 (6 bases). This CDR3 comprises 11 residues. Deletions cut 6 bases from V and 5 bases from J, with 6 bases between. Germline V lookup: CDR1 MDHEN, CDR2 SYDVKM. The CDR3 reads CASRGGDTQYF. The CDR3 DNA reads TGTGCCAGCAGAGGGGGAGATACGCAGTATTTT.

The chain joins TRBV5-6 to TRBJ2-2; D not resolved. The V gene lost 4 bases and the J gene lost 2 bases, with 15 bases spanning the gap. This CDR3 is 16 amino acids long. The germline CDR1 and CDR2 sequences are SGHDT and YYEEEE. CDR3 in DNA: TGTGCCAGCAGCGCCCGACGGGTTGGAAACACCGGGGAGCTGTTTTTT. Translation gives CASSARRVGNTGELFF.

The chain recombines TRBV7-3 with TRBJ2-3; 8 nucleotides line up with TRBD2. Germline CDR1 reads SGHTA; CDR2 reads FQGTGA. This CDR3 is 15 amino acids long. The ends lost 5 bases at V and 7 bases at J; junction bases unmatched: 11. The CDR3 region is CASSRTGGLENTQYF. Here the CDR3 DNA reads TGTGCCAGCAGCAGGACGGGAGGGTTGGAAAATACGCAGTATTTT.